The 3 T cell receptor beta chains given below trace back to one sample, sequenced in a study of cytomegalovirus exposure and HLA in healthy donors. 13 Jbeta primers and 60 Vbeta primers were used for the PCR. Method: immunoSEQ multiplex PCR; TCRdb's copy keeps in-frame clones and lacks some. The sample carries 85,000 to 90,000 clones, about 67% recorded once. What was sequenced was PBMCs. The receptors come from a man aged 25 to 45 in good health and CMV-seronegative.

V usage is TRBV7-2 and J usage is TRBJ2-7; D possibly corresponds to TRBD1 (5 bases). Germline V lookup: CDR1 SGHTA, CDR2 FQGNSA. The CDR3 is made up of 14 amino acids. Deletions cut 4 bases from V and 1 base from J, with 11 bases between. CDR3 nucleotide sequence: TGTGCCAGCAGCTATAGGACACCTTCCTACGAGCAGTACTTC. Translating it yields CASSYRTPSYEQYF.

The J gene is TRBJ1-1, the V gene TRBV5-4, with D possibly matching TRBD1 (6 bases). Germline lookup yields CDR1 SGHNT and CDR2 YYREEE (reference sequence). The CDR3 consists of 15 residues. Trimming took 4 bases from V and 3 from J, leaving 16 bases between them. The CDR3 DNA reads as TGTGCCAGCAGCCCCGGACAGTTAGTTTACACTGAAGCTTTCTTT. Its translation is CASSPGQLVYTEAFF.

This clone is labeled as medium-sized. The sample carries other DNA sequences with the same CDR3. The chain uses TRBV7-9 and TRBJ2-3; D perhaps matches TRBD2 (6 bases). The germline CDR1 and CDR2 sequences are SEHNR and FQNEAQ (reference sequence). The CDR3 runs 15 residues. Trimming took 0 bases from V and 1 from J, leaving 8 bases between them. Here the CDR3 reads CASSLASGGTDTQYF. The CDR3 DNA follows: TGTGCCAGCAGCTTAGCTAGCGGCGGCACAGATACGCAGTATTTT.